In this sample, the clone carrying this T cell receptor (beta chain) turned up a few times. The table came from immunoSEQ multiplex PCR; TCRdb's copy has only in-frame clones and leaves some out. The sample has 73,000 or so clones, roughly four fifths seen once. The CDR3 sequence is 12 residues long. Trimming stripped 2 bases from V and 6 bases from J, with 8 bases between. Germline lookup yields CDR1 WSHSY and CDR2 SAAADI. This specimen comes from a study of OX40 agonist ivuxolimab in advanced cancers. Study summary: Patients receiving dose escalation had hepatocellular carcinoma, melanoma, renal cell or head and neck cancer.

The chain is built from TRBV10-2 and TRBJ2-7; D perhaps matches TRBD2 (6 bases). The source is an adult with an advanced solid tumor such as melanoma, head and neck, liver or kidney cancer. Sequencing was performed on CD4+ or CD8+ T cells sorted from blood, taken in a trial of the OX40 agonist ivuxolimab. CDR3 loop: CASSEPGGEQYV. In DNA, the CDR3 is TGCGCCAGCAGTGAGCCCGGGGGCGAGCAGTACGTC.